Below, 28 T cell receptor beta chains from the same sample are listed, as sequenced in a study of shared clonotypes between healthy human individuals. Generated by immunoSEQ multiplex PCR, the TCRdb table keeps only in-frame clones and is missing some. The profile shows about 1 million clones, about 84% of them singletons. The sequenced sample consisted of memory CD4+ T cells from PBMCs. The sample's subset: CD45RA-negative fraction. Receptors were obtained from a man younger than 30 in good health. Some clones in this sample may be carry-over from other donors' samples.

About this clone: A much larger clonotype is one base distant, so this may be a read error. J is TRBJ2-3 and V is TRBV5-1, with a possible D match to TRBD2 (6 bases). Trimming removed 4 bases from V and 6 bases from J, with 6 bases in between. Germline V CDR1 and CDR2: SGHRS, YFSETQ. The CDR3 is made up of 11 amino acids. CDR3 residues: CASSGGDTQYF. Written as DNA, the CDR3 is TGCGCCAGCAGCGGGGGGGATACGCAGTATTTT. Together with reference TRBV5-1 and TRBJ2-3, the CDR3 gives the full variable domain: KAGVTQTPRYLIKTRGQQVTLSCSPISGHRSVSWYQQTPGQGLQFLFEYFSETQRNKGNFPGRFSGRQFSNSRSEMNVSTLELGDSALYLCASSGGDTQYFGPGTRLTVL.

This clone was detected once. At one end the junction does not follow the germline gene, possibly because of a read error. V is TRBV28 and J is TRBJ1-5; maybe TRBD1 (5 bases). There are 15 residues in the CDR3. The germline V gene has CDR1 MDHEN and CDR2 SYDVKM. The CDR3 spells CASCFRGTVDQPQHF. The CDR3 DNA follows: TGTGCCAGCTGTTTCCGAGGGACGGTTGATCAGCCCCAGCATTTT.

The genes are TRBV7-2 and TRBJ1-1, with 10 bases identical to TRBD1. The germline V gene encodes CDR1 SGHTA and CDR2 FQGNSA. CDR3 size: 15 residues. V was pared by 3 bases and J by 3 bases, with 4 bases of the junction left unmatched. The CDR3 DNA follows: TGTGCCAGCAGCTTGGGACAGGGGAGGTACACTGAAGCTTTCTTT. This sequence encodes CASSLGQGRYTEAFF.

This sequence joins TRBV5-1 and TRBJ2-1; 7 bases align to TRBD2. The CDR3 runs 15 residues. The ends lost 2 bases at V and 10 bases at J; junction bases unmatched: 12. The germline V gene has CDR1 SGHRS and CDR2 YFSETQ. The CDR3 loop is CASSLGTSEYTEQFF. CDR3 bases: TGCGCCAGCAGCTTAGGCACTAGCGAATACACCGAGCAGTTCTTC.

This chain connects TRBV6-1 to TRBJ2-7; 10 bases match TRBD2. With V trimmed by 2 bases and J by 2 bases, 3 bases remained unmatched. This CDR3 is 15 amino acids long. Germline-derived CDR1 and CDR2 are MNHNS and SASEGT. The CDR3, as DNA: TGTGCCAGCAGTGAACTAGCGGGAGAGGCCTACGAGCAGTACTTC. Its translation: CASSELAGEAYEQYF.

On this clone itself: Other DNA sequences in the same sample also yield this CDR3. This chain connects TRBV5-1 to TRBJ2-5; TRBD2 agrees at 14 bases. The trim removed 0 bases at V and 5 bases at J, leaving 0 bases unmatched. The CDR3 runs 15 residues. The V gene's germline CDR1 is SGHRS and CDR2 YFSETQ. The CDR3 region is CASSLGLAGGETQYF. CDR3 in DNA: TGCGCCAGCAGCTTGGGACTAGCGGGAGGGGAGACCCAGTACTTC.

The chain couples TRBV2 to TRBJ2-1; 9 nucleotides line up with TRBD2. The CDR3 sequence is 17 residues long. Trimming removed 1 base from V and 3 bases from J; junction bases left unmatched: 7. Germline assignment: CDR1 SNHLY and CDR2 FYNNEI. The CDR3 nucleotides read TGTGCCAGCAGTGAAGGACCCGGACTAGCGAACTACAATGAGCAGTTCTTC. It encodes CASSEGPGLANYNEQFF.

This chain links TRBV7-9 with TRBJ1-4; unclear D gene. Trimming shortened V by 4 bases and J by 0 bases, and 6 bases separated the two germline ends. This CDR3 comprises 14 residues. The germline CDR1 and CDR2 sequences are SEHNR and FQNEAQ (reference sequence). For the CDR3, the DNA is TGTGCCAGCAGCTCGCGTTCAACTAATGAAAAACTGTTTTTT. Translation: CASSSRSTNEKLFF.

The rearrangement joins TRBV30 to TRBJ2-7; D is perhaps TRBD2 (6 bases). Germline values: CDR1 GTSNPN, CDR2 SVGIG (reference sequence). The germline V and J ends were trimmed by 1 base and 2 bases, with 15 bases remaining between them. This CDR3 comprises 15 residues. CDR3 DNA: TGTGCCTGGAGTGGATGGGGGGAGCTGGCCTACGAGCAGTACTTC. It is translated as CAWSGWGELAYEQYF.

J is TRBJ1-1 and V is TRBV7-2; no firm D call. The CDR3 is made up of 13 amino acids. Germline CDR1 is SGHTA and CDR2 is FQGNSA. V lost 5 bases to trimming and J lost 5 bases, with 12 bases between them. CDR3 loop: CASSRSEGTEAFF. In DNA, the CDR3 is TGTGCCAGCAGCCGTTCGGAGGGAACTGAAGCTTTCTTT.

The chain joins TRBV28 to TRBJ2-5; D may be TRBD1 (6 bases). CDR1 is MDHEN and CDR2 is SYDVKM in the germline V gene. Trimming pared 5 bases from V and 5 bases from J, leaving 21 bases between. CDR3 length: 16 residues. CDR3: CASSPRGRERGETQYF. The CDR3 DNA is TGTGCCAGCAGTCCAAGGGGCAGGGAAAGGGGGGAGACCCAGTACTTC.

This clone was recorded only once. CDR3 region: CASSSQPGIDEQYF. The CDR3 DNA follows: TGTGCCAGCAGCTCCCAACCGGGGATCGACGAGCAGTACTTC. This rearrangement joins TRBV7-3 to TRBJ2-7; a possible D gene is TRBD2 (5 bases). Germline V gene lookup returns CDR1 SGHTA and CDR2 FQGTGA. This CDR3 region has 14 residues. Trimming removed 4 bases from V and 5 bases from J, with 15 bases in between.

The rearrangement joins TRBV30 to TRBJ1-2, with D perhaps matching TRBD1 (6 bases). Deletions cut 8 bases from V and 8 bases from J, with 12 bases between. Germline CDR1 is GTSNPN and CDR2 is SVGIG (reference sequence). CDR3 length: 10 residues. The CDR3 DNA sequence: TGTGCCAAAGGGGGGGGAGGCTACACCTTC. Translated: CAKGGGGYTF. The full variable domain, rest sourced from reference TRBV30 and TRBJ1-2, is SQTIHQWPATLVQPVGSPLSLECTVEGTSNPNLYWYRQAAGRGLQLLFYSVGIGQISSEVPQNLSASRPQDRQFILSSKKLLLSDSGFYLCAKGGGGYTFGSGTRLTVV.

The chain uses TRBV28 and TRBJ1-2; D gene uncertain. V lost 1 base and J lost 8, with 23 bases in between. The CDR3 length is 17 residues. The V gene's germline CDR1 is MDHEN and CDR2 SYDVKM. In nucleotides, the CDR3 is TGTGCCAGCAGTTTATCTGGCCCTATGAAGGTAATTGGCGGCTACACCTTC. This encodes CASSLSGPMKVIGGYTF.

V usage is TRBV12-5 and J usage is TRBJ2-1; D not certain. V lost 7 bases, J lost 6 bases, and 10 bases lay in between. Germline-derived CDR1 and CDR2 are LGHNT and FRNRAP. The CDR3 has 12 amino acids. CDR3 sequence (DNA): TGTGCTAGTGCCCTAGATAGCAATGAGCAGTTCTTC. Protein sequence: CASALDSNEQFF.

The chain carries TRBV6-6 and TRBJ2-1, with 9 bases aligning to TRBD2. CDR1 is MNHNY and CDR2 is SVGAGI in the germline V gene (reference sequence). After removal of 4 bases from V and 12 bases from J, the junction contained 1 base not matched to a gene. The CDR3 runs to 11 residues. CDR3 amino acids: CASSLAGVQFF. CDR3 in DNA: TGTGCCAGCAGTTTAGCGGGGGTGCAGTTCTTC.

The V gene is TRBV2, the J gene TRBJ2-5; 7 nucleotides align to TRBD1. This CDR3 is 13 amino acids long. The V segment lost 10 bases and the J segment 1 base; nucleotides outside the gene matches: 6. Germline V gene lookup returns CDR1 SNHLY and CDR2 FYNNEI. CDR3 coding DNA: TGTGCCACCAACCGACAGGGCCAAGAGACCCAGTACTTC. Protein sequence: CATNRQGQETQYF.

This clone was seen only once. The rearrangement links TRBV7-8 to TRBJ2-1; 7 bases fit TRBD2. The CDR3 is 16 amino acids. Germline trimming cut 5 bases from V and 5 bases from J; bases unmatched to any gene: 12. Germline V lookup: CDR1 SGHVS, CDR2 FQNEAQ. The chain's CDR3 is CASSLGGKRGHNEQFF. DNA of the CDR3: TGTGCCAGCAGCCTCGGGGGGAAGCGGGGCCACAATGAGCAGTTCTTC.

This clone was recorded a few times. The V and J genes are TRBV7-8 and TRBJ2-1; D perhaps matches TRBD1 (8 bases). The CDR3 is made up of 15 amino acids. V lost 5 bases and J 9 bases, leaving 20 bases between the germline ends. Germline assignment: CDR1 SGHVS and CDR2 FQNEAQ. Written as DNA, the CDR3 is TGTGCCAGCAGCCCGTGGGGGGGCGGACAGGGTGAGCAGTTCTTC. Its translation is CASSPWGGGQGEQFF.

The J gene is TRBJ1-2, the V gene TRBV5-1; D remains ambiguous. The germline V gene encodes CDR1 SGHRS and CDR2 YFSETQ. V lost 6 bases and J lost 4, with 16 bases in between. The CDR3 covers 14 residues. This CDR3 reads CASKVQASSYGYTF. The CDR3 DNA reads TGCGCCAGCAAAGTCCAGGCTAGTAGCTATGGCTACACCTTC.

The chain employs TRBV27 and TRBJ2-1; 13 positions agree with TRBD2. Losses at the gene ends were 8 bases for V and 10 bases for J; bases not matched to a gene: 8. CDR3 size: 14 residues. CDR1 and CDR2 (germline): MNHEY, SMNVEV (reference sequence). The CDR3 is CASHGLAGVWEQFF. In DNA, the CDR3 is TGTGCCAGCCACGGACTAGCGGGAGTGTGGGAGCAGTTCTTC.

V gene TRBV11-2 combines with J gene TRBJ2-5; 7 bases are a match to TRBD2. The J call may not be correct, given that the DNA end is closer to TRBJ2-7. Looked up from germline, CDR1 is SGHAT and CDR2 is FQNNGV. The CDR3 is 15 amino acids. This CDR3 reads CASSQAGIRSYEQYF. As DNA, the CDR3 is TGTGCCAGCAGCCAAGCGGGAATAAGATCCTACGAGCAGTACTTC.

This clone appeared many times. This chain uses TRBV27 with TRBJ1-2; D possibly corresponds to TRBD1 (6 bases). The V gene lost 2 bases and the J gene lost 8 bases, with 15 bases spanning the gap. CDR1 and CDR2 (germline): MNHEY, SMNVEV (reference sequence). The CDR3 is 14 amino acids. This CDR3 is CASSLRRQGLGYTF. DNA for the CDR3: TGTGCCAGCAGTTTACGGCGGCAGGGGCTCGGCTACACCTTC.

V is TRBV7-2 and J is TRBJ2-4; D tentatively reads TRBD1 or TRBD2 (5 bases each). The CDR3 runs 14 residues. Germline CDR1 and CDR2: SGHTA and FQGNSA. With 0 bases removed from V and 5 bases from J, the gap between germline ends came to 8 bases. The CDR3 DNA is TGTGCCAGCAGCTTAGCGCCGGGACAAAACATTCAGTACTTC. It yields the protein CASSLAPGQNIQYF.

This clone has just a few counts. The chain combines TRBV7-6 with TRBJ2-5; tentative D call: TRBD1 (5 bases). This CDR3 contains 12 residues. The germline CDR1 and CDR2 sequences are SGHVS and FNYEAQ. Between the trimmed V and J ends, which lost 1 base and 5 bases, there was a span of 5 bases. Here the CDR3 reads CASSLDRETQYF. The CDR3 region has the DNA TGTGCCAGCAGCTTAGACAGGGAGACCCAGTACTTC.

The V gene is TRBV6-1, the J gene TRBJ2-1, with D perhaps TRBD1 or TRBD2 (5 bases each). Germline V gives CDR1 MNHNS, CDR2 SASEGT. The V and J ends lost 4 bases and 9 bases respectively, with 13 bases between them. The CDR3 is 13 residues long. CDR3 DNA sequence: TGTGCCAGCAGTGTAGAGGGGTTGACTGAGCAGTTCTTC. This translates into CASSVEGLTEQFF.

The CDR3 sequence is CAISEGARGDTQYF. DNA of the CDR3: TGTGCCATCAGTGAGGGAGCAAGGGGGGATACGCAGTATTTT. The chain recombines TRBV10-3 with TRBJ2-3; D is perhaps TRBD1 (6 bases). CDR1 is ENHRY, CDR2 SYGVKD, per germline. This CDR3 has 14 amino acids. The V and J ends lost 2 bases and 6 bases respectively, with 12 bases between them.

On this clone: Other DNA sequences in the sample encode the same CDR3. The V and J genes are TRBV11-2 and TRBJ2-5, with a tentative D call TRBD2 (5 bases). Germline CDR1 is SGHAT and CDR2 is FQNNGV. This CDR3 is 14 amino acids long. The germline V and J ends were trimmed by 2 bases and 4 bases, with 11 bases remaining between them. CDR3 DNA: TGTGCCAGCAGCTTATCCACGGGAAGAGAGACCCAGTACTTC. Its translation: CASSLSTGRETQYF.